There are a few counts of the clone carrying this T cell receptor beta chain. Its target is not known. From the 5' RACE reads, TCRdb called clonotypes with MiXCR, one entry per CDR3 protein. The table has roughly 180,000 distinct CDR3 sequences, 13% seen once; the top ten hold approximately 15%. The data were taken from a study of CD8 T cells in ankylosing spondylitis. Study-wide findings and caveats: Fewer than ten highly homologous variants made up a TCR beta motif, and this motif appeared characteristic of ankylosing spondylitis blood.

Sequences were obtained from blood, either unsorted or a sorted T cell fraction (not recorded which). This clonotype was sampled from a male donor with ankylosing spondylitis or in good health (not recorded which).

The CDR3 DNA reads as TGTGCCAGCAGAATGACAGGGACGGGCTACGAGCAGTACTTC. It is translated as CASRMTGTGYEQYF. The chain joins TRBV27 to TRBJ2-7; 7 nucleotides align to TRBD1. The CDR3 is 14 amino acids. After removal of 6 bases from V and 3 bases from J, the junction contained 8 bases not matched to a gene. The germline gives CDR1 MNHEY, CDR2 SMNVEV (reference sequence).